These T cell receptor beta chains were read from a single sample in a study of blood T cell repertoires in COVID-19. The table came from immunoSEQ multiplex PCR; TCRdb's copy has only in-frame clones and leaves some out. The sample yields 300,000 or so clones, 75% to 90% seen once. Sequencing input: peripheral blood. Source of these receptors: a woman in her 30s with COVID-19, enrolled during active disease. Both conserved end residues are part of each CDR3. Each record gives: clone size, D gene, J gene, V gene, CDR3 DNA, CDR3 protein. The D gene is left open where the match is weak. For some rows the clone size is stated as once, few or many, or as a class when expanded; others skip it.

NA NA TRBJ1-4 TRBV30 TGTGCCTGGAGTATTACGACGGGAAATGAAAAACTGTTTTTT CAWSITTGNEKLFF
NA NA TRBJ1-5 TRBV18 TGTGCCAGTGGGGAGTGGGGAGTGACCCAGCATTTT CASGEWGVTQHF
NA NA TRBJ1-4 TRBV25-1 TGTGCCAGCAGTGAATCTGGGGCGACTAATGAAAAACTGTTTTTT CASSESGATNEKLFF
once NA TRBJ2-7 TRBV5-1 TGCGCCAGCAGCTTGCGGCAGGGGGGCTACGAGCAGTACTTC CASSLRQGGYEQYF
NA NA TRBJ1-3 TRBV6-5 TGTGCCAGCGGGCAAGATCCCTCTGGAAACACCATATATTTT CASGQDPSGNTIYF
NA NA TRBJ1-5 TRBV11-2 TGTGCCAGCAGCTTCCGGGGGAATCAGCCCCAGCATTTT CASSFRGNQPQHF
NA NA TRBJ1-1 TRBV10-3 TGTGCCATCAGAGCTACTGTGAACACTGAAGCTTTCTTT CAIRATVNTEAFF
NA NA TRBJ1-3 TRBV9 TGTGCCAGTCGGGGGACGGATGGAAACACCATATATTTT CASRGTDGNTIYF
NA NA TRBJ2-3 TRBV6-1 TGTGCCAGCAGTGCTCGGCTAGCGTTTAGCACAGATACGCAGTATTTT CASSARLAFSTDTQYF
once NA TRBJ1-1 TRBV30 TGTGCCTGGAGCCCTCCTCAGGGGAACACTGAAGCTTTCTTT CAWSPPQGNTEAFF
NA TRBD1 TRBJ1-5 TRBV6-5 TGTGCCTCCTCGGGACAGGTCAATCAGCCCCAGCATTTT CASSGQVNQPQHF
NA NA TRBJ2-1 TRBV10-2 TGCGCCAGCAGTGAGCAGGGATCCTACAATGAGCAGTTCTTC CASSEQGSYNEQFF
NA NA TRBJ2-7 TRBV12-3/TRBV12-4 TGTGCCAGCAGACCGGACTGGGCGGGAGAGCAGTACTTC CASRPDWAGEQYF
once TRBD1 TRBJ1-2 TRBV19 TGTGCCATTAGGGACAGAGCTAACTATGGCTACACCTTC CAIRDRANYGYTF
NA TRBD2 TRBJ2-7 TRBV7-8 TGTGCCAGCAGCTTAGAGTGGGGGGGCTCCTACGAGCAGTACTTC CASSLEWGGSYEQYF
NA NA TRBJ1-1 TRBV30 TGTGCCTGGAGCTCGACAGGGAACACTGAAGCTTTCTTT CAWSSTGNTEAFF
NA TRBD2 TRBJ2-3 TRBV9 TGTGCCAGCAGCGCGGGACTAGCGGGACCTAGCACAGATACGCAGTATTTT CASSAGLAGPSTDTQYF
NA TRBD1 TRBJ1-1 TRBV6-4 TGTGCCAGCAGGGGGGACAGCTTTGACACTGAAGCTTTCTTT CASRGDSFDTEAFF
NA TRBD1 TRBJ1-1 TRBV9 TGTGCCAGCAGCTCAACAGGGGGCGTTCTGAACACTGAAGCTTTCTTT CASSSTGGVLNTEAFF
NA NA TRBJ1-6 TRBV2 TGTGCCAGCACCCGATCCATGGAGGGTTATTCACCCCTCCACTTT CASTRSMEGYSPLHF
NA TRBD1 TRBJ1-3 TRBV2 TGTGCCAGCATTCGACAGGGGGCCGGAAACACCATATATTTT CASIRQGAGNTIYF
NA NA TRBJ2-5 TRBV7-9 TGTGCCAGCACTAGCCTCCAAGAGACCCAGTACTTC CASTSLQETQYF
NA NA TRBJ1-5 TRBV19 TGTGCCAGTAGTCTTTACCCCCGGGATGCGGGTTTCCAGCATTTT CASSLYPRDAGFQHF
NA NA TRBJ1-2 TRBV21-1 TGTGCCAGCAGCAAAGTGGATCCTAGGCAGGGGCCCCATGGCTACACCTTC CASSKVDPRQGPHGYTF
NA NA TRBJ1-3 TRBV2 TGTGCCAGCAGGCTGGAGGACACCATATATTTT CASRLEDTIYF
NA NA TRBJ1-1 TRBV11-2 TGTGCCAGCAGTTCTGACTCCAAGAACACTGAAGCTTTCTTT CASSSDSKNTEAFF
NA NA TRBJ2-3 TRBV7-9 TGTGCCAGCGATCGTCAGCCAGGGGGGACAGATACGCAGTATTTT CASDRQPGGTDTQYF
NA NA TRBJ1-2 TRBV5-6 TGTGCCAGCAGCGTGGGGGGCAGCAACTATGGCTACACCTTC CASSVGGSNYGYTF
NA NA TRBJ2-7 TRBV5-1 TGCGCCAGCAGCCCGGAAGGCCGGGTCTCCTACGAGCAGTACTTC CASSPEGRVSYEQYF
NA TRBD1 TRBJ1-1 TRBV5-3 TGTGCCAGAAGCTTGGAGGACAGGGGGTTCACTGAAGCTTTCTTT CARSLEDRGFTEAFF
NA NA TRBJ1-1 TRBV29-1 TGCAGCGTTGGCGTCGGAGGGGACACTGAAGCTTTCTTT CSVGVGGDTEAFF
NA NA TRBJ1-4 TRBV7-9 TGTGCCAGCAGCTTAAGGGGAGCGGGGTCTAATGAAAAACTGTTTTTT CASSLRGAGSNEKLFF
once TRBD1 TRBJ1-1 TRBV6-5 TGTGCCAGCAAGTTAGACAGGGGAAACACTGAAGCTTTCTTT CASKLDRGNTEAFF
NA NA TRBJ2-1 TRBV21-1 TGTGCCAGCAAGGGGGGACTTCTAGCGGGCACTGGCAATGAGCAGTTCTTC CASKGGLLAGTGNEQFF
NA TRBD2 TRBJ2-1 TRBV7-9 TGTGCCAGCTGCCTAGCGGGAGTTTGGAATGAGCAGTTCTTC CASCLAGVWNEQFF
NA TRBD1 TRBJ2-7 TRBV11-2 TGTGCCAGCAGCCCCCTTGCCCGGGACAGGGGAACCTACGAGCAGTACTTC CASSPLARDRGTYEQYF
NA NA TRBJ1-5 TRBV27 TGTGCCAGCAGACCGGTACTGAGCGGGAATCAGCCCCAGCATTTT CASRPVLSGNQPQHF
once TRBD2 TRBJ2-2 TRBV5-1 TGCGCCAGCAGCTTGGCCTTTAGCGGGAGGACTAACACCGGGGAGCTGTTTTTT CASSLAFSGRTNTGELFF
NA TRBD2 TRBJ2-3 TRBV19 TGTGCCGGCGCGGCTAGCGGGAACGCAGATACGCAGTATTTT CAGAASGNADTQYF
NA NA TRBJ1-3 TRBV9 TGTGCCAGCAGCCGTAACCCGACAGGCTCTGGAAACACCATATATTTT CASSRNPTGSGNTIYF
NA NA TRBJ1-2 TRBV9 TGTGCCAGCAGCGTAGCTCAACTTCATGGCTACACCTTC CASSVAQLHGYTF
NA NA TRBJ1-5 TRBV7-8 TGTGCCAGCAGCTTAGTAGCTGGCAATCAGCCCCAGCATTTT CASSLVAGNQPQHF
NA TRBD1 TRBJ1-5 TRBV27 TGTGCCAGCAGTTTACGGCCTGGGACAGGGGAAGGAAAGCAGCCCCAGCATTTT CASSLRPGTGEGKQPQHF
NA TRBD2 TRBJ2-7 TRBV3-1/TRBV3-2 TGTGCCAGCAGCCAAGAGGGCCTAGCGGTCTACTACGAGCAGTACTTC CASSQEGLAVYYEQYF
NA NA TRBJ1-2 TRBV2 TGTGCCAGCAGTGAAGCTCCCCCGGGACTCTATGGCTACACCTTC CASSEAPPGLYGYTF